This entry lists 24 T cell receptor beta chains sequenced from one sample in a study of T cells after yellow fever vaccination (dated by TCRdb to the late 2010s). The protocol used for the library was 5' RACE. TCRdb names Illumina HiSeq 2500 as the instrument used. TCRdb reprocessed the public reads (quality trimming at Q25 with fastp, clone calling with MiXCR) and kept in-frame beta chains. CDR3 protein sequences are deduplicated, and each keeps its most common genes and DNA. This sample comprises about 85,000 distinct CDR3 sequences, 13% of them detected only once. The ten biggest clones cover just under 25% of the sample. This sample's treatment or condition label indicates: live attenuated yellow fever vaccine strain. The sequencing used CD8+ T cells not binding an NS4B(214-222) dextramer, sorted from PBMCs, collected approximately 22 days after the first yellow fever vaccination. Reading the label with the study, this specimen's cell subset or site is: NS4B epitope dextramer-negative CD8 T cells. The origin of the receptors is a man aged 18 to 30 who received the YFV17D yellow fever vaccine.

This clonotype was picked up a small number of times. The rearrangement uses TRBV11-2 and TRBJ1-2; TRBD1 is a possible D gene (6 bases). V dropped 7 bases and J dropped 5 bases, with 23 bases sitting between them. Germline CDR1 SGHAT, CDR2 FQNNGV. The CDR3 contains 16 residues. The CDR3 reads CASTYTQTGTDYGYTF. CDR3 nucleotides: TGTGCCAGCACCTACACGCAAACAGGGACGGATTATGGCTACACCTTC.

The table lists this clonotype with a few counts. The chain carries TRBV6-4 and TRBJ2-3; TRBD2 agrees at 12 bases. Trimming took 4 bases from V and 2 from J; bases not matched to a gene: 1. The CDR3 is 15 residues long. The germline gives CDR1 MRHNA, CDR2 SNTAGT. For the CDR3, the DNA is TGTGCCAGCAGTGCTAGCGGGGGGGCCACAGATACGCAGTATTTT. Translating gives CASSASGGATDTQYF.

This clonotype was observed a handful of times. V usage is TRBV7-3 and J usage is TRBJ2-3, with D possibly matching TRBD2 (6 bases). From germline, CDR1 is SGHTA and CDR2 FQGTGA. Trimming left V 5 bases short and J 7 bases short, with 16 bases between. The CDR3 sequence is 14 residues long. CDR3 DNA: TGTGCCAGCAGCCCCTTACCAGCGGGCTATACGCAGTATTTT. Protein sequence: CASSPLPAGYTQYF. The full variable domain, its missing parts supplied by reference TRBV7-3 and TRBJ2-3, is GAGVSQTPSNKVTEKGKYVELRCDPISGHTALYWYRQSLGQGPEFLIYFQGTGAADDSGLPNDRFFAVRPEGSVSTLKIQRTERGDSAVYLCASSPLPAGYTQYFGPGTRLTVL.

The chain combines TRBV7-2 with TRBJ2-3; 14 nucleotides line up with TRBD2. V shed 5 bases, J shed 10 bases, and the junction held 5 bases outside the gene matches. Germline CDR1 is SGHTA and CDR2 is FQGNSA. The CDR3 covers 14 residues. CDR3: CASSTGLAGEAQYF. CDR3 DNA sequence: TGTGCCAGCAGCACGGGACTAGCGGGGGAGGCGCAGTATTTT.

This clonotype occurred a few times. The rearrangement joins TRBV7-9 to TRBJ2-7, with 9 bases matching TRBD1. The length of the CDR3 is 13 residues. J lost 6 bases, V lost 4 bases, and 4 bases had no gene match. Looked up from germline, CDR1 is SEHNR and CDR2 is FQNEAQ (reference sequence). As DNA, the CDR3 is TGTGCCAGCAGCTGGGGACAGGGAAGCGAGCAGTACGTC. Residues: CASSWGQGSEQYV.

This clonotype occurred a few times. The chain couples TRBV6-2 or TRBV6-3 to TRBJ2-1, with TRBD1 identical over 12 bases. J lost 6 bases, V lost 2 bases, and 2 bases had no gene match. CDR3 size: 15 residues. Germline V gene lookup returns CDR1 MNHEY and CDR2 SVGEGT. The CDR3 DNA reads as TGTGCCAGCAGTTACGGGGACAGGGGGCTCAATGAGCAGTTCTTC. Translated, it gives CASSYGDRGLNEQFF.

This clonotype was counted a few times. The gene calls are TRBV5-1 and TRBJ1-6, with D hard to call. Germline assignment: CDR1 SGHRS and CDR2 YFSETQ. V dropped 0 bases and J dropped 7 bases, with 17 bases sitting between them. The CDR3 consists of 17 residues. For the CDR3, the DNA is TGCGCCAGCAGCTTGGGGCAGAGGGAGTTACTCAATTCACCCCTCCACTTT. Residues: CASSLGQRELLNSPLHF.

The gene calls are TRBV5-1 and TRBJ2-1; 7 bases line up with TRBD1. The CDR3 is made up of 15 amino acids. Germline CDR1 and CDR2: SGHRS and YFSETQ. V shed 4 bases, J shed 3 bases, and the junction held 7 bases outside the gene matches. CDR3: CASSGTWDSYNEQFF. As DNA, the CDR3 is TGCGCCAGCAGCGGGACGTGGGACAGCTACAATGAGCAGTTCTTC.

This clonotype was counted only a few times. The chain links TRBV15 to TRBJ1-2; no definite D call. From germline, CDR1 is LNHNV and CDR2 YYDKDF (reference sequence). The CDR3 runs to 14 residues. V gave up 0 bases and J gave up 2 bases, with 7 bases separating them. CDR3 protein: CATSREAGNYGYTF. In DNA, the CDR3 is TGTGCCACCAGCAGAGAAGCGGGGAACTATGGCTACACCTTC.

This clonotype has a count of ten or more. The chain joins TRBV4-2 to TRBJ2-7, with TRBD1 matching over 12 bases. The germline V gene has CDR1 LGHNA and CDR2 YNFKEQ. V lost 4 bases to trimming and J lost 7 bases; unmatched junction nucleotides: 8. The CDR3 length is 15 residues. CDR3: CASSLPGQGAREQYF. Here the CDR3 DNA reads TGTGCCAGCAGCCTTCCGGGACAGGGGGCGAGGGAGCAGTACTTC.

This clonotype was observed at least ten times. The V and J genes are TRBV5-5 and TRBJ1-1; 8 bases map to TRBD1. CDR3 length: 14 amino acids. In germline, CDR1 is SGHKS, CDR2 YYEKEE (reference sequence). V was pared by 1 base and J by 6 bases, with 5 bases of the junction left unmatched. In nucleotides, the CDR3 is TGTGCCAGCAGCTTGTTACAGGGGGACTCTGAAGCTTTCTTT. It encodes CASSLLQGDSEAFF.

Only a few counts were recorded for this clonotype. This chain connects TRBV29-1 to TRBJ1-1, with 9 nucleotides matching TRBD1. The CDR3 spans 13 residues. CDR1 is SQVTM and CDR2 is ANQGSEA in the germline V gene. V lost 6 bases, J lost 6 bases, and 8 bases stayed unmatched. The CDR3 is CSVWGQGGSEAFF. CDR3 nucleotides: TGCAGCGTGTGGGGACAGGGTGGGTCTGAAGCTTTCTTT.

This clonotype was counted only a few times. V and J are TRBV4-1 and TRBJ2-2, with a tentative D call TRBD2 (7 bases). Trimming left V 0 bases short and J 7 bases short, with 18 bases between. Germline CDR1 and CDR2: MGHRA and YSYEKL. The CDR3 is 17 residues long. This CDR3 is CASSQESKGGPGGELFF. In nucleotides, the CDR3 is TGCGCCAGCAGCCAAGAGAGCAAGGGGGGGCCCGGCGGGGAGCTGTTTTTT.

This clonotype occurred a few times. The V call is TRBV4-2, the J call TRBJ2-3; no reliable D call. Germline CDR1 LGHNA, CDR2 YNFKEQ. CDR3 length: 15 amino acids. Trimming removed 0 bases from V and 0 bases from J, with 7 bases in between. CDR3 sequence (DNA): TGTGCCAGCAGCCAAGACAGTCCGAGCACAGATACGCAGTATTTT. Translation gives CASSQDSPSTDTQYF.

There are a few counts of this clonotype. V gene TRBV5-1 combines with J gene TRBJ2-1; TRBD1 is a possible D gene (5 bases). CDR3 length: 14 residues. With 1 base removed from V and 2 bases from J, the gap between germline ends came to 7 bases. Germline CDR1 and CDR2: SGHRS and YFSETQ. CDR3: CASSLMDTYNEQFF. The DNA for the CDR3 is TGCGCCAGCAGCTTGATGGACACCTACAATGAGCAGTTCTTC.

The chain carries TRBV2 and TRBJ2-2; possibly TRBD1 or TRBD2 for D (5 bases each). The V and J ends lost 8 bases and 5 bases respectively, with 12 bases between them. There are 13 residues in the CDR3. Germline V lookup: CDR1 SNHLY, CDR2 FYNNEI. This CDR3 reads CASWDRVTGELFF. The CDR3 DNA reads TGTGCCAGCTGGGACCGGGTAACCGGGGAGCTGTTTTTT. Full variable domain (remainder filled in from reference TRBV2 and TRBJ2-2): EPEVTQTPSHQVTQMGQEVILRCVPISNHLYFYWYRQILGQKVEFLVSFYNNEISEKSEIFDDQFSVERPDGSNFTLKIRSTKLEDSAMYFCASWDRVTGELFFGEGSRLTVL.

This clonotype was counted between two and nine times. The chain couples TRBV9 to TRBJ1-5; D remains unclear. The CDR3 loop spans 13 amino acids. V was cut by 3 bases and J by 2 bases, with 6 bases left in between. CDR1 and CDR2 from the germline V gene are SGDLS and YYNGEE. The CDR3 protein is CASSAFGNQPQHF. Written as DNA, the CDR3 is TGTGCCAGCAGCGCGTTCGGCAATCAGCCCCAGCATTTT.

This chain joins TRBV11-2 and TRBJ1-1; weak D call: TRBD1 (5 bases). V shed 8 bases and J shed 3 bases, with 10 bases lying between them. The CDR3 covers 12 residues. The V gene's germline CDR1 is SGHAT and CDR2 FQNNGV. CDR3 nucleotides: TGTGCCAGCGGGGCAGCCTACACTGAAGCTTTCTTT. Its protein is CASGAAYTEAFF.

This clonotype came up a few times. This chain joins TRBV10-3 and TRBJ2-2; 8 bases match TRBD1. CDR1 ENHRY and CDR2 SYGVKD come from the germline V gene. V trimming: 7 bases; J trimming: 4 bases; junction bases outside the gene matches: 14. This CDR3 comprises 17 residues. The chain's CDR3 is CAITRTGSLSGTGELFF. Here the CDR3 DNA reads TGTGCCATCACCCGGACAGGGTCTCTAAGCGGCACCGGGGAGCTGTTTTTT.

This clonotype was found many times. The chain carries TRBV6-5 and TRBJ2-1, with D uncertain. The CDR3 contains 16 residues. The V and J ends lost 0 bases and 5 bases respectively, with 14 bases between them. Germline-derived CDR1 and CDR2 are MNHEY and SVGAGI. CDR3 residues: CASSYSTPATNNEQFF. In DNA, the CDR3 is TGTGCCAGCAGTTACTCGACGCCAGCTACAAACAATGAGCAGTTCTTC.

V and J are TRBV5-4 and TRBJ2-1; D might be TRBD2 (5 bases). The CDR3 is 16 amino acids. V was cut by 2 bases and J by 1 base, with 13 bases left in between. Looked up from germline, CDR1 is SGHNT and CDR2 is YYREEE (reference sequence). This CDR3 reads CASSFFEGSSYNEQFF. As DNA, the CDR3 is TGTGCCAGCAGCTTTTTTGAGGGAAGTTCCTACAATGAGCAGTTCTTC.

This clonotype was picked up a small number of times. V gene TRBV10-3 combines with J gene TRBJ2-7, with TRBD1 as a possible D gene (6 bases). Trimming took off 5 bases at V and 1 base at J, with 12 bases between the two ends. The CDR3 spans 14 residues. Germline loops: CDR1 ENHRY, CDR2 SYGVKD. The CDR3 reads CAISQGSTSYEQYF. The CDR3 DNA sequence: TGTGCCATCAGTCAGGGGTCGACTTCCTACGAGCAGTACTTC.

This clonotype came up a few times. The chain uses TRBV29-1 and TRBJ2-3; 8 nucleotides align to TRBD2. The CDR3 is 14 amino acids. J was trimmed by 1 base and V by 4 bases; bases with no gene match: 4. Germline CDR1 SQVTM, CDR2 ANQGSEA. CDR3 amino acids: CSVVWRGGTDTQYF. DNA of the CDR3: TGCAGCGTTGTCTGGCGGGGGGGCACAGATACGCAGTATTTT.

The rearrangement joins TRBV5-5 to TRBJ2-7; 8 nucleotides line up with TRBD1. With 3 bases clipped from V and 3 bases from J, the junction kept 11 bases outside the gene matches. This CDR3 has 16 residues. The germline V gene has CDR1 SGHKS and CDR2 YYEKEE (reference sequence). The CDR3 loop reads CASSSTGQGPLYEQYV. In nucleotides, the CDR3 is TGTGCCAGCAGCTCCACCGGACAGGGCCCTCTCTACGAGCAGTACGTC.